The 5 T cell receptor beta chains in this list originate from one sample, sequenced in a study of blood T cells in healthy people across ages. It was with a sample-barcoded 5' primer and a J-beta primer mix that a second PCR of about 6 to 12 cycles was run. From the 5' RACE reads, TCRdb called clonotypes with MiXCR, one entry per CDR3 protein. This sample has roughly 700,000 distinct CDR3 sequences, with roughly 25% found just once. Another study also made use of these data, one on T cells of mothers and their children.

The sequencing sample was made of blood. These receptors were obtained from a boy aged 10-17 years in good health.

The chain couples TRBV28 to TRBJ1-2, with D unclear. CDR1 MDHEN and CDR2 SYDVKM come from the germline V gene. The V end lost 6 bases, the J end lost 6 bases, and 23 bases lay between the germline ends. CDR3 size: 16 residues. CDR3 in amino acids: CASSPLAGDVLHGYTF. In DNA, the CDR3 is TGTGCCAGCAGCCCCCTGGCAGGAGACGTTTTGCATGGCTACACCTTC.

This clonotype has only a few counts. The J gene is TRBJ2-5, the V gene TRBV3-1, with D perhaps TRBD1 or TRBD2 (5 bases each). Gene TRBJ2-7 matches the end of the DNA better, so the J call may be wrong. Germline lookup yields CDR1 LGHDT and CDR2 YNNKEL (reference sequence). There are 15 residues in the CDR3. DNA of the CDR3: TGTGCCAGCAGCCAAGCCTGGGGGAGCTCCTACGAGCAGTACTTC. Translating gives CASSQAWGSSYEQYF.

The chain joins TRBV6-2 or TRBV6-3 to TRBJ2-5, with D possibly matching TRBD2 (5 bases). The CDR3 loop spans 15 amino acids. In germline, CDR1 is MNHEY, CDR2 SVGEGT. V was cut by 2 bases and J by 0 bases, with 10 bases left in between. The CDR3: CASSYPPGYQETQYF. The CDR3 nucleotides are TGTGCCAGCAGTTACCCCCCGGGGTACCAAGAGACCCAGTACTTC.

This clonotype was seen a few times. The gene calls are TRBV7-2 and TRBJ1-2, with 7 bases fitting TRBD1. CDR3 length: 15 amino acids. The V and J ends lost 2 bases and 7 bases, in that order; junction bases with no gene match: 10. The germline CDR1 and CDR2 sequences are SGHTA and FQGNSA. Written as DNA, the CDR3 is TGTGCCAGCAGCTTAACGGACAGGTTGACTGGTGGCTACACCTTC. This sequence encodes CASSLTDRLTGGYTF.

This clonotype showed up just a few times. The chain combines TRBV3-1 with TRBJ1-3, with D possibly TRBD1 on 6 matching bases. The CDR3 totals 13 residues. Trimming pared 0 bases from V and 9 bases from J, leaving 9 bases between. Germline CDR1 is LGHDT and CDR2 is YNNKEL (reference sequence). The DNA of the CDR3 is TGTGCCAGCAGCCAAGATGGGGGGCCCACCATATATTTT. Translated, it gives CASSQDGGPTIYF.